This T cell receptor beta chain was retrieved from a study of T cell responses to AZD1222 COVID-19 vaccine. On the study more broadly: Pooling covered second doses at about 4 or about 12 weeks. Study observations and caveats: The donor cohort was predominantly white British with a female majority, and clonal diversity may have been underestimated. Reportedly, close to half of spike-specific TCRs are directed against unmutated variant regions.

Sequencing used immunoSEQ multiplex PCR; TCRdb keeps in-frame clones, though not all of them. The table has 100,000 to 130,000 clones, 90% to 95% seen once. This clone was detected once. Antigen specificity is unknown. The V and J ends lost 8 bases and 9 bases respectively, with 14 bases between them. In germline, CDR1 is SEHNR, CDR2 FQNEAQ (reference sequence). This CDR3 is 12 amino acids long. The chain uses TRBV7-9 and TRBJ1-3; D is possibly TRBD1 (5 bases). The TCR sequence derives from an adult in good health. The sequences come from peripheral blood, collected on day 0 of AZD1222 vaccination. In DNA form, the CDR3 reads TGTGCCAGCCGCCAACAAGGGACCACCATATATTTT. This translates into CASRQQGTTIYF.